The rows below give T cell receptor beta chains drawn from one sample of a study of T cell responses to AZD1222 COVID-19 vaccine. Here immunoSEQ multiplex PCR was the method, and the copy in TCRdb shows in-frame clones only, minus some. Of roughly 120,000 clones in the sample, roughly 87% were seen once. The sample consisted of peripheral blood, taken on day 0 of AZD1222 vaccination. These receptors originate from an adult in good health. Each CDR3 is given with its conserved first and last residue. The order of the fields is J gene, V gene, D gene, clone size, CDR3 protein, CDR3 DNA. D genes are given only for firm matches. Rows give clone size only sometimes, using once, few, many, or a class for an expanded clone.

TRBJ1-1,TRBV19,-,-,CASKDQNTEAFF,TGTGCCAGTAAGGATCAGAACACTGAAGCTTTCTTT
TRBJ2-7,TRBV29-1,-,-,CSVAWGLEAEQYF,TGCAGCGTTGCCTGGGGGTTAGAGGCCGAGCAGTACTTC
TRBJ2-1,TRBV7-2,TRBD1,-,CASSPRQGGYGQHAAEQFF,TGTGCCAGCAGCCCGAGACAGGGCGGGTACGGTCAACACGCCGCTGAGCAGTTCTTC
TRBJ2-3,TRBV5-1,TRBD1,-,CASSGQGGTDTQYF,TGCGCCAGCTCCGGACAGGGAGGTACAGATACGCAGTATTTT
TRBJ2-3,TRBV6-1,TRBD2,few,CASSEFRRGFTDTQYF,TGTGCCAGCAGTGAATTTAGGCGGGGGTTCACAGATACGCAGTATTTT
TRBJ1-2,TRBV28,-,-,CASSHQGYGYGYTF,TGTGCCAGCAGTCATCAGGGCTATGGGTATGGCTACACCTTC
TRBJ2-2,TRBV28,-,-,CASSSSNPGELFF,TGTGCCAGCAGTTCCTCCAACCCCGGGGAGCTGTTTTTT
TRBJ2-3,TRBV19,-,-,CASSVPAVSTDTQYF,TGTGCCAGTAGTGTTCCGGCCGTTAGCACAGATACGCAGTATTTT
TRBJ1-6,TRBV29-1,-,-,CSVPWVSYNSPLHF,TGCAGCGTTCCTTGGGTGTCCTATAATTCACCCCTCCACTTT
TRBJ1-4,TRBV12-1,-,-,CASSFDRVRPDEKLFF,TGTGCCAGCAGCTTCGACAGGGTACGGCCGGATGAAAAACTGTTTTTT
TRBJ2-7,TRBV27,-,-,CASSWMSSIPYEQYF,TGTGCCAGCAGTTGGATGAGTTCAATCCCCTACGAGCAGTACTTC
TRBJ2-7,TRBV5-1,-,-,CASSFGQSVYEQYF,TGCGCCAGCAGCTTCGGACAGTCTGTCTACGAGCAGTACTTC
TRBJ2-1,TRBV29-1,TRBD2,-,CSVVGTSGSEQFF,TGCAGCGTAGTCGGGACTAGCGGGAGTGAGCAGTTCTTC
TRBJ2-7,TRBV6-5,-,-,CASTIDTYEQYF,TGTGCCAGCACAATAGACACCTACGAGCAGTACTTC
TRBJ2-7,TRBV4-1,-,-,CASSQGGRGPYEQYF,TGCGCCAGCAGCCAAGGGGGTCGGGGCCCCTACGAGCAGTACTTC
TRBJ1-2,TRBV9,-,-,CASSSSTFGYGYTF,TGTGCCAGCAGCTCTAGCACCTTTGGCTATGGCTACACCTTC
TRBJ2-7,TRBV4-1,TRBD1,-,CASSQDVTGGIYEQYF,TGCGCCAGCAGCCAAGATGTTACAGGGGGCATCTACGAGCAGTACTTC
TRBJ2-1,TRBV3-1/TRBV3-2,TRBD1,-,CASSLGDRRYNEQFF,TGTGCCAGCAGCCTGGGGGACAGGAGATACAATGAGCAGTTCTTC
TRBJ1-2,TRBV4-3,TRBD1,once,CASSQGAGTVGYGYTF,TGCGCCAGCAGCCAAGGAGCCGGGACAGTGGGCTATGGCTACACCTTC
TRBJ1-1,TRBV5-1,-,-,CASSLLGVGDTEAFF,TGCGCCAGCAGCTTACTAGGGGTGGGGGACACTGAAGCTTTCTTT
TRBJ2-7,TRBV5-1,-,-,CASKQGRGEQYF,TGCGCCAGCAAACAGGGCCGAGGCGAGCAGTACTTC
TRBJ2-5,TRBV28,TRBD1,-,CASSLQGAYSETQYF,TGTGCCAGCAGTTTACAGGGGGCGTATTCAGAGACCCAGTACTTC
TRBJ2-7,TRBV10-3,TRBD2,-,CAISVTSAHSYEQYF,TGTGCCATCAGTGTGACTAGCGCCCACTCCTACGAGCAGTACTTC
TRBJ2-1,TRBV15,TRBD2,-,CATSRDRTSGASSAYNEQFF,TGTGCCACCAGCAGAGATCGGACTAGCGGAGCCTCCTCGGCGTACAATGAGCAGTTCTTC